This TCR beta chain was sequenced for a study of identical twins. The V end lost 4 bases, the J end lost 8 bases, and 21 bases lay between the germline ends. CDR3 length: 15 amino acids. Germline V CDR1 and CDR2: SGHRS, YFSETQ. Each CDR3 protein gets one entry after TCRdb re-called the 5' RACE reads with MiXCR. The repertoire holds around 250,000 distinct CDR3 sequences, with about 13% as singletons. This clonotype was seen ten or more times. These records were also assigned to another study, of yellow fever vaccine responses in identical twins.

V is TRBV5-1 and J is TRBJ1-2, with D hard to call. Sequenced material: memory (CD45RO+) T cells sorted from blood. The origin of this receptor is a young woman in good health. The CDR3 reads CASSPTPGVSRGYTF. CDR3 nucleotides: TGCGCCAGCAGCCCCACCCCAGGAGTATCGCGGGGCTACACCTTC.